One and the same sample provided the 26 T cell receptor beta chains below, sequenced in a study of T cell repertoires in cytomegalovirus infection. One entry per CDR3 protein, called by TCRdb with MiXCR from the reads. This table holds approximately 990,000 distinct CDR3 sequences, approximately 32% found once. Their target antigens are unknown. The specimen was cultured CD8+ T cells from PBMCs, collected from culture after CMV antigen stimulation. These receptors were taken from a human donor in good health (CMV status not recorded). Some clones in this sample may be carry-over from other donors' samples.

This clonotype was recorded a few times. V and J are TRBV6-1 and TRBJ2-5; TRBD2 matches 7 bases. The CDR3 length is 13 residues. Losses at the gene ends were 7 bases for V and 9 bases for J; bases not matched to a gene: 11. Germline CDR1 is MNHNS and CDR2 is SASEGT. The CDR3 DNA follows: TGTGCCAGCATGGGAGGAATGGGGGGGGCCCAGTACTTC. Translation: CASMGGMGGAQYF.

The chain couples TRBV27 to TRBJ1-4; D may be TRBD1 (6 bases). Between the trimmed V and J ends, which lost 2 bases and 8 bases, there was a span of 21 bases. The CDR3 sequence is 17 residues long. CDR1 MNHEY and CDR2 SMNVEV come from the germline V gene (reference sequence). This chain's CDR3 is CASSLERPGASWEKLFF. CDR3 DNA sequence: TGTGCCAGCAGTTTAGAGCGTCCGGGGGCATCTTGGGAAAAACTGTTTTTT.

This clonotype has just a few counts. The genes are TRBV6-5 and TRBJ2-3; D not certain. CDR1 is MNHEY, CDR2 SVGAGI, per germline. V dropped 4 bases and J dropped 1 base, with 9 bases sitting between them. CDR3 length: 14 residues. The CDR3 coding sequence is TGTGCCAGCAGTTGGATACGGGGCACAGATACGCAGTATTTT. Residues: CASSWIRGTDTQYF.

The chain links TRBV20-1 to TRBJ1-6; the D is unclear. Germline V gene data show CDR1 as DFQATT and CDR2 as SNEGSKA (reference sequence). Trimming stripped 6 bases from V and 0 bases from J, with 15 bases between. The CDR3 sequence is 16 residues long. The chain's CDR3 is CSAPPRQSSYNSPLHF. The CDR3 nucleotides are TGCAGTGCCCCCCCGAGGCAAAGCTCCTATAATTCACCCCTCCACTTT.

This clonotype came up a few times. The chain recombines TRBV27 with TRBJ1-1; possibly TRBD1 for D (6 bases). The germline CDR1 and CDR2 sequences are MNHEY and SMNVEV (reference sequence). Trimming removed 6 bases at V and 5 bases at J, with 16 bases between. The CDR3 consists of 14 residues. CDR3 sequence: CASSRPGQGTEAFF. CDR3 in DNA: TGTGCCAGCAGCCGACCAGGGCAGGGGACTGAAGCTTTCTTT.

The V and J genes are TRBV12-5 and TRBJ1-5; tentative D call: TRBD1 (6 bases). CDR1 is LGHNT, CDR2 FRNRAP, per germline. The CDR3 is 16 residues long. The V end was cut by 3 bases, the J end by 2 bases, with 14 bases between. CDR3 sequence reads: CASGLGEKGGNQPQHF. The CDR3 bases are TGTGCTAGTGGTTTAGGGGAAAAGGGGGGCAATCAGCCCCAGCATTTT.

The CDR3 DNA is TGTGCCATCAGTGGCTCTAACTATGGCTACACCTTC. Translation gives CAISGSNYGYTF. The chain uses TRBV10-3 and TRBJ1-2, with unresolved D. Trimming took off 4 bases at V and 0 bases at J, with 3 bases between the two ends. The CDR3 is made up of 12 amino acids. Per the germline V gene, CDR1 is ENHRY and CDR2 is SYGVKD.

The genes are TRBV5-4 and TRBJ2-1; the D call may be TRBD1 or TRBD2 (5 bases each). The length of the CDR3 is 15 residues. The germline V gene encodes CDR1 SGHNT and CDR2 YYREEE (reference sequence). The ends were cut back, 3 bases at V and 2 bases at J, with 12 bases in the middle. DNA for the CDR3: TGTGCCAGCAGCTCGGTAGGGACCCCCTACAATGAGCAGTTCTTC. Its protein is CASSSVGTPYNEQFF.

V and J are TRBV2 and TRBJ1-6; the match to TRBD1 covers 7 bases. The CDR3 is made up of 16 amino acids. Germline CDR1 is SNHLY and CDR2 is FYNNEI. With V trimmed by 6 bases and J by 2 bases, 7 bases remained unmatched. The CDR3 nucleotides are TGTGCCAGCAGCCCCAGGGGGGTCACCTATAATTCACCCCTCCACTTT. Amino acid sequence: CASSPRGVTYNSPLHF.

On this clonotype: This may be a read error: a much more frequent sequence differs by one nucleotide. The chain couples TRBV13 to TRBJ1-6; D not resolved. The CDR3 loop spans 12 amino acids. Germline loops: CDR1 PRHDT, CDR2 FYEKMQ (reference sequence). CDR3 bases: TGTGCCAGCAGCTCCCATAATTCACCCCTCCACTTT. Its protein is CASSSHNSPLHF.

V and J are TRBV10-3 and TRBJ1-3; D not resolved. The CDR3 totals 14 residues. Germline assignment: CDR1 ENHRY and CDR2 SYGVKD. Trimming took off 0 bases at V and 4 bases at J, with 7 bases between the two ends. The chain's CDR3 is CAISESGRGNTIYF. CDR3 bases: TGTGCCATCAGTGAGTCAGGCAGGGGAAACACCATATATTTT.

There are a few counts of this clonotype. The genes are TRBV7-9 and TRBJ2-1; unclear D gene. The germline V gene has CDR1 SEHNR and CDR2 FQNEAQ (reference sequence). The CDR3 runs 14 residues. V lost 3 bases and J lost 4, with 10 bases in between. CDR3 DNA sequence: TGTGCCAGCAGCTTCCCCGCCGGGTACAATGAGCAGTTCTTC. Amino acids: CASSFPAGYNEQFF.

This clonotype was detected many times. This chain connects TRBV20-1 to TRBJ2-3; possibly TRBD1 or TRBD2 for D (6 bases each). Per germline, CDR1 DFQATT and CDR2 SNEGSKA (reference sequence). V lost 0 bases and J lost 6, with 19 bases in between. The CDR3 sequence is 16 residues long. CDR3 sequence (DNA): TGCAGTGCTAGAGATCGGTCCGGGGGCCTTGCGGATACGCAGTATTTT. It codes for CSARDRSGGLADTQYF.

The rearrangement joins TRBV4-1 to TRBJ1-6, with D possibly being TRBD1 (5 bases). Trimming took off 0 bases at V and 7 bases at J, with 10 bases between the two ends. This CDR3 has 15 residues. Germline assignment: CDR1 MGHRA and CDR2 YSYEKL. CDR3 bases: TGCGCCAGCAGCCAAGATACCCGACAGAATTCACCCCTCCACTTT. This codes for CASSQDTRQNSPLHF.

The V call is TRBV27, the J call TRBJ2-6; D perhaps matches TRBD2 (6 bases). The CDR3 has 15 residues. Germline lookup yields CDR1 MNHEY and CDR2 SMNVEV (reference sequence). V was trimmed by 6 bases and J by 2 bases, leaving 11 bases between them. The DNA for the CDR3 is TGTGCCAGCAGCTTGCGGGGAGCTGGGGCCAACGTCCTGACTTTC. Residues: CASSLRGAGANVLTF.

This clonotype was observed many times. The chain uses TRBV7-6 and TRBJ2-3, with D unresolved. Germline V gives CDR1 SGHVS, CDR2 FNYEAQ. The V end was cut by 5 bases, the J end by 2 bases, with 17 bases between. The CDR3 loop spans 16 amino acids. The CDR3 loop is CASSPVVAQATDTQYF. CDR3 in DNA: TGTGCCAGCAGCCCCGTGGTAGCTCAGGCCACAGATACGCAGTATTTT.

The V and J genes are TRBV7-9 and TRBJ2-1, with 12 bases that match TRBD2. The CDR3 is 17 amino acids. V was pared by 8 bases and J by 0 bases, with 8 bases of the junction left unmatched. Germline CDR1 is SEHNR and CDR2 is FQNEAQ (reference sequence). The CDR3 DNA reads as TGTGCCAGCCCTAGGGCTAGCGGGGGGGCCTCCTACAATGAGCAGTTCTTC. Translation: CASPRASGGASYNEQFF.

The V and J genes are TRBV19 and TRBJ1-1, with no clear D. CDR1 and CDR2 (germline): LNHDA, SQIVND (reference sequence). CDR3 length: 12 amino acids. The V end was cut by 7 bases, the J end by 1 base, with 7 bases between. The CDR3 spells CASIRQNTEAFF. In DNA, the CDR3 is TGTGCCAGTATCAGACAGAACACTGAAGCTTTCTTT.

CDR3 nucleotides: TGTGCCACCAGCAGAGGACAGTCGGCAGGAAACACCATATATTTT. This codes for CATSRGQSAGNTIYF. V gene TRBV15 combines with J gene TRBJ1-3, with a possible D match to TRBD1 (5 bases). Trimming took 1 base from V and 4 from J, leaving 11 bases between them. The CDR3 runs to 15 residues. Germline CDR1 is LNHNV and CDR2 is YYDKDF (reference sequence).

This clonotype showed up just a few times. This chain joins TRBV7-6 and TRBJ1-3, with D uncertain. This CDR3 has 15 amino acids. Germline CDR1 SGHVS, CDR2 FNYEAQ. The V and J ends lost 1 base and 5 bases respectively, with 12 bases between them. The CDR3 coding sequence is TGTGCCAGCAGCTTAGGTGGGAATGCTAGAAACACCATATATTTT. This codes for CASSLGGNARNTIYF. Based on the CDR3 plus reference TRBV7-6 and TRBJ1-3, the full variable domain is GAGVSQSPRYKVTKRGQDVALRCDPISGHVSLYWYRQALGQGPEFLTYFNYEAQQDKSGLPNDRFSAERPEGSISTLTIQRTEQRDSAMYRCASSLGGNARNTIYFGEGSWLTVV.

This chain joins TRBV3-1 and TRBJ2-7; TRBD2 matches at 9 bases. V gave up 1 base and J gave up 2 bases; unmatched junction bases: 6. This CDR3 is 16 amino acids long. Germline loops: CDR1 LGHDT, CDR2 YNNKEL (reference sequence). The CDR3 region has the DNA TGTGCCAGCAGCCAAGGGGTAGCGGGGGCTACCTACGAGCAGTACTTC. Amino acid sequence: CASSQGVAGATYEQYF.

The rearrangement joins TRBV12-3 or TRBV12-4 to TRBJ2-5, with 8 nucleotides matching TRBD1. The CDR3 length is 15 residues. V lost 3 bases and J lost 5; bases outside the gene matches: 8. CDR3 sequence reads: CASSFPGRGQETQYF. CDR3 nucleotide sequence: TGTGCCAGCAGTTTTCCGGGCAGGGGGCAGGAGACCCAGTACTTC.

This clonotype was recorded once. The rearrangement joins TRBV9 to TRBJ1-1; tentative D call: TRBD1 (5 bases). Germline CDR1 and CDR2: SGDLS and YYNGEE. The CDR3 has 16 residues. V lost 0 bases, J lost 0 bases, and 12 bases lay in between. The DNA of the CDR3 is TGTGCCAGCAGCGTAGAGGCAGGGTGGATGAACACTGAAGCTTTCTTT. It yields the protein CASSVEAGWMNTEAFF.

The chain links TRBV29-1 to TRBJ2-3, with D tentatively TRBD2 (5 bases). V lost 3 bases and J lost 2, with 15 bases in between. The germline gives CDR1 SQVTM, CDR2 ANQGSEA. The CDR3 loop spans 15 amino acids. The CDR3 nucleotides read TGCAGCGTTGACGGTACGGAGCGGACCACAGATACGCAGTATTTT. This codes for CSVDGTERTTDTQYF.

The V call is TRBV13, the J call TRBJ2-7; 7 positions match TRBD1. V was clipped by 5 bases and J by 4 bases; unmatched bases: 11. Germline V gene sequence: CDR1 PRHDT, CDR2 FYEKMQ (reference sequence). This CDR3 contains 15 residues. CDR3 sequence: CASSPSRQGWYEQYF. CDR3 DNA: TGTGCCAGCAGCCCCTCCAGACAGGGATGGTACGAGCAGTACTTC.

A remark on this clonotype: It may be a read error: a sequence one base away is much more abundant. CDR3 residues: CASSLESLLAGGTRADAQYF. As DNA, the CDR3 is TGTGCCAGCAGCTTAGAGTCCCTCCTAGCGGGGGGGACCCGGGCAGATGCGCAGTATTTT. The chain uses TRBV7-2 and TRBJ2-3; 12 positions match TRBD2. Per the germline V gene, CDR1 is SGHTA and CDR2 is FQGNSA. This CDR3 comprises 20 residues.